The T cell receptor (beta chain) described here comes from a study of cytomegalovirus exposure and HLA in healthy donors. Whole-study findings and limits: By HLA locus, TCR association rates varied in a later analysis, with DRB1 showing the most and HLA-C the fewest.

V was cut by 4 bases and J by 1 base, with 14 bases left in between. The germline gives CDR1 SGDLS, CDR2 YYNGEE. This CDR3 has 16 residues. 13 Jbeta primers and 60 Vbeta primers were used for the PCR. The data were produced by immunoSEQ multiplex PCR, yet TCRdb's version contains in-frame clones alone and is incomplete. The sample has about 80,000 clones, approximately 65% seen once. On this clone itself: Antigen: not known.

This chain links TRBV9 with TRBJ1-4; D possibly corresponds to TRBD1 (5 bases). The sample comprised PBMCs. This clonotype originated in a male donor in good health and CMV-seropositive. CDR3 sequence (DNA): TGTGCCAGCAGCCCGAGCGGGGGGAGAACTAATGAAAAACTGTTTTTT. This codes for CASSPSGGRTNEKLFF.